Below are 5 T cell receptor beta chains sequenced from a single sample in a study of graft-versus-host responses after intestinal transplantation. The starting material, graft tissue, was processed to release intraepithelial and lamina propria lymphocytes. Generated by immunoSEQ multiplex PCR, the TCRdb table keeps only in-frame clones and is missing some. The sample shows about 4,500 clones, more than 70% of them seen only once. This sample comprised ileum tissue, obtained roughly 330 days after intestinal transplantation. These receptors all stem from a human patient who received an intestinal transplant, so some T cells may come from the graft donor.

As to this clone: This CDR3 is also generated by other DNA sequences in the sample. As DNA, the CDR3 is TGCGCCAGCAGCTTGTTCGCCAGAGAGACCCAGTACTTC. This codes for CASSLFARETQYF. V is TRBV5-1 and J is TRBJ2-5; D gene ambiguous. Trimming stripped 1 base from V and 4 bases from J, with 8 bases between. The germline V gene has CDR1 SGHRS and CDR2 YFSETQ. The CDR3 consists of 13 residues.

V and J are TRBV9 and TRBJ1-4, with 7 bases matching TRBD1. Germline V lookup: CDR1 SGDLS, CDR2 YYNGEE. The CDR3 has 15 residues. The V segment lost 3 bases and the J segment 6 bases; nucleotides outside the gene matches: 8. Here the CDR3 reads CASSGQGYRYEKLFF. For the CDR3, the DNA is TGTGCCAGCAGCGGACAGGGTTATAGGTATGAAAAACTGTTTTTT.

The chain recombines TRBV5-1 with TRBJ2-1, with 10 bases that match TRBD1. This CDR3 is 16 amino acids long. The V and J ends lost 3 bases and 4 bases, in that order; junction bases with no gene match: 7. Germline V gene lookup returns CDR1 SGHRS and CDR2 YFSETQ. CDR3 sequence (DNA): TGCGCCAGCAGCTCTGAACTGGGACAGGGGTACAATGAGCAGTTCTTC. Translation gives CASSSELGQGYNEQFF. The whole variable domain, filled in from reference TRBV5-1 and TRBJ2-1, reads KAGVTQTPRYLIKTRGQQVTLSCSPISGHRSVSWYQQTPGQGLQFLFEYFSETQRNKGNFPGRFSGRQFSNSRSEMNVSTLELGDSALYLCASSSELGQGYNEQFFGPGTRLTVL.

This chain joins TRBV7-8 and TRBJ2-4; 9 nucleotides line up with TRBD1. J gave up 8 bases and V 2 bases, and 7 bases lay outside the gene matches. The CDR3 is 15 residues long. Germline CDR1 reads SGHVS; CDR2 reads FQNEAQ. The CDR3 reads CASSLTWDRVHIQYF. In DNA form, the CDR3 reads TGTGCCAGCAGCTTAACATGGGACAGGGTGCACATTCAGTACTTC. The full variable domain, completed using reference TRBV7-8 and TRBJ2-4, is GAGVSQSPRYKVAKRGQDVALRCDPISGHVSLFWYQQALGQGPEFLTYFQNEAQLDKSGLPSDRFFAERPEGSVSTLKIQRTQQEDSAVYLCASSLTWDRVHIQYFGAGTRLSVL.

This rearrangement joins TRBV18 to TRBJ2-1, with 8 bases matching TRBD1. With V trimmed by 3 bases and J by 13 bases, 17 bases remained unmatched. The V gene's germline CDR1 is KGHSH and CDR2 LQKENI. The CDR3 consists of 16 residues. Written as DNA, the CDR3 is TGTGCCAGCTCACCCTCGGGACAGGTTCGTCTACTGCTACAGTTCTTC. Residues: CASSPSGQVRLLLQFF.